This entry lists 18 T cell receptor beta chains sequenced from one sample in a study of CD8+CD57+ T cells in acquired aplastic anemia. TCR beta VDJ and CDR3 profiling used genomic DNA as template. TCRdb re-derived calls from the reads in MiXCR, one entry per CDR3 protein. The repertoire consists of 200,000 or so distinct CDR3 sequences, with roughly 64% occurring once and the leading ten covering 35% to 55%. Source material: sorted CD4+, CD8+, or CD8+CD57+ T cells (not recorded which) from PBMCs. Every receptor here comes from a human donor with severe aplastic anemia or a healthy control (not recorded which).

The rearrangement links TRBV28 to TRBJ2-7; tentative D call: TRBD1 (5 bases). Between the trimmed V and J ends, which lost 6 bases and 3 bases, there was a span of 18 bases. CDR3 size: 15 residues. The germline V gene encodes CDR1 MDHEN and CDR2 SYDVKM. The CDR3 DNA reads TGTGCCAGCAGCCCCGCCTACAGGATACTCTACGAGCAGTACTTC. Protein product: CASSPAYRILYEQYF.

The rearrangement joins TRBV20-1 to TRBJ1-5; TRBD1 matches at 8 bases. V shed 2 bases, J shed 0 bases, and the junction held 3 bases outside the gene matches. Germline CDR1 is DFQATT and CDR2 is SNEGSKA (reference sequence). The length of the CDR3 is 15 residues. CDR3 protein: CSARSGQVSNQPQHF. In DNA, the CDR3 is TGCAGTGCTAGATCGGGACAGGTTAGCAATCAGCCCCAGCATTTT.

The chain recombines TRBV6-1 with TRBJ2-7, with 9 bases aligning to TRBD1. With V trimmed by 6 bases and J by 3 bases, 12 bases remained unmatched. The CDR3 covers 16 residues. Germline loops: CDR1 MNHNS, CDR2 SASEGT. The CDR3 DNA reads as TGTGCCAGCAGGGGCTTCCGGACAGGGGCCAACTACGAGCAGTACTTC. Translating it yields CASRGFRTGANYEQYF.

The V and J genes are TRBV14 and TRBJ2-3, with a weak D call TRBD2 (6 bases). Germline V gene data show CDR1 as SGHDN and CDR2 as FVKESK. Trimming pared 4 bases from V and 2 bases from J, leaving 10 bases between. The CDR3 is 14 residues long. The CDR3 sequence: CASSRRDFTDTQYF. Written as DNA, the CDR3 is TGTGCCAGCAGCCGCCGGGACTTCACAGATACGCAGTATTTT.

V and J are TRBV10-3 and TRBJ2-7; 7 bases are a match to TRBD1. V was pared by 10 bases and J by 5 bases, with 5 bases of the junction left unmatched. The CDR3 contains 11 residues. Germline assignment: CDR1 ENHRY and CDR2 SYGVKD. CDR3 nucleotide sequence: TGTGCCACCAAGACAGGGCACGAGCAGTACTTC. Residues: CATKTGHEQYF.

The V call is TRBV7-3, the J call TRBJ2-7, with TRBD2 matching over 7 bases. The germline V gene encodes CDR1 SGHTA and CDR2 FQGTGA. The CDR3 loop spans 16 amino acids. The V and J ends lost 2 bases and 2 bases, in that order; junction bases with no gene match: 9. CDR3 sequence: CASSLAGGAGTYEQYF. The CDR3 nucleotides are TGTGCCAGCAGCTTAGCCGGCGGAGCGGGAACCTACGAGCAGTACTTC.

The chain joins TRBV2 to TRBJ1-1; D gene ambiguous. Germline loops: CDR1 SNHLY, CDR2 FYNNEI. The CDR3 is 13 residues long. V was pared by 2 bases and J by 0 bases, with 4 bases between. The CDR3 spells CASSEHLNTEAFF. Here the CDR3 DNA reads TGTGCCAGCAGTGAACACCTGAACACTGAAGCTTTCTTT.

This chain uses TRBV7-9 with TRBJ1-1; the match to TRBD1 covers 7 bases. The germline CDR1 and CDR2 sequences are SEHNR and FQNEAQ (reference sequence). CDR3 length equals 14 residues. V trimming: 5 bases; J trimming: 4 bases; junction bases outside the gene matches: 7. CDR3 residues: CASSQQGIGTEAFF. CDR3 DNA: TGTGCCAGCAGCCAACAGGGGATCGGCACTGAAGCTTTCTTT.

CDR3 in DNA: TGTGCCAGCTCAGGGGGCGGCTACACCTTC. Protein product: CASSGGGYTF. This chain connects TRBV12-3 or TRBV12-4 to TRBJ1-2; TRBD1 matches 8 bases. The CDR3 has 10 residues. J lost 8 bases, V lost 8 bases, and 1 base had no gene match.

Details on this clonotype: This CDR3 fails to terminate in the conserved phenylalanine or tryptophan, so it likely reflects a read error. This chain uses TRBV19 with TRBJ1-6; possible D gene TRBD1, 5 bases. The germline V gene has CDR1 LNHDA and CDR2 SQIVND (reference sequence). V was clipped by 6 bases and J by 5 bases, with 14 bases between them. CDR3 length: 15 amino acids. The CDR3 region is CASSQRDRDNSPLHY. Written as DNA, the CDR3 is TGTGCCAGTAGCCAACGGGACCGGGATAATTCACCCCTCCACTAT.

CDR3 region: CASSSGGESYEQYF. In DNA, the CDR3 is TGTGCCAGTAGTAGCGGGGGAGAATCCTACGAGCAGTACTTC. The chain links TRBV19 to TRBJ2-7, with 7 bases fitting TRBD2. Germline CDR1 reads LNHDA; CDR2 reads SQIVND (reference sequence). Trimming cost V 4 bases and J 1 base; bases outside gene matches: 4. The CDR3 has 14 amino acids.

The chain joins TRBV19 to TRBJ2-7; D could derive from TRBD1 or TRBD2 (5 bases each). The CDR3 has 14 residues. Between the trimmed V and J ends, which lost 3 bases and 0 bases, there was a span of 9 bases. The germline V gene has CDR1 LNHDA and CDR2 SQIVND (reference sequence). The CDR3 spells CASSIRGTSYEQYF. The CDR3 DNA reads as TGTGCCAGTAGTATCCGAGGGACCTCCTACGAGCAGTACTTC.

This sequence joins TRBV2 and TRBJ1-6; D is undetermined. Deletions cut 3 bases from V and 0 bases from J, with 12 bases between. This CDR3 contains 17 residues. CDR1 is SNHLY and CDR2 is FYNNEI in the germline V gene. The CDR3 loop reads CASSEWQLSSYNSPLHF. The CDR3 DNA sequence: TGTGCCAGCAGTGAGTGGCAGCTAAGCTCCTATAATTCACCCCTCCACTTT. Using reference TRBV2 and TRBJ1-6 for the parts outside the CDR3, the full variable domain is EPEVTQTPSHQVTQMGQEVILRCVPISNHLYFYWYRQILGQKVEFLVSFYNNEISEKSEIFDDQFSVERPDGSNFTLKIRSTKLEDSAMYFCASSEWQLSSYNSPLHFGNGTRLTVT.

The chain links TRBV7-9 to TRBJ2-7, with TRBD1 matching over 8 bases. Unmatched junction bases numbered 13, after V lost 6 bases and J lost 3 bases. The CDR3 has 16 amino acids. CDR1 and CDR2 (germline): SEHNR, FQNEAQ (reference sequence). This chain's CDR3 is CASSRQDRGNGYEQYF. CDR3 DNA sequence: TGTGCCAGCAGTCGACAAGACAGGGGCAACGGCTACGAGCAGTACTTC.

About this clonotype itself: At one boundary the junction diverges from the germline segment, which might be a read error. J is TRBJ1-5 and V is TRBV20-1, with 10 bases that match TRBD1. CDR1 is DFQATT and CDR2 is SNEGSKA in the germline V gene (reference sequence). There are 17 residues in the CDR3. Here the CDR3 reads CSAKPMTGGYSNQPQHF. CDR3 nucleotide sequence: TGCAGTGCTAAACCGATGACAGGGGGCTATAGCAATCAGCCTCAGCATTTT.

The V and J genes are TRBV29-1 and TRBJ2-5; D could derive from TRBD1 or TRBD2 (5 bases each). The V gene lost 4 bases and the J gene lost 2 bases, with 14 bases spanning the gap. This CDR3 is 14 amino acids long. Germline values: CDR1 SQVTM, CDR2 ANQGSEA. CDR3 bases: TGCAGCGTTGTCGGGGCCACTAGTCAAGAGACCCAGTACTTC. Amino acids: CSVVGATSQETQYF.

This clonotype appeared many times. The chain joins TRBV11-2 to TRBJ2-7; either TRBD1 or TRBD2 may fit D (5 bases each). This CDR3 has 13 amino acids. The ends were cut back, 2 bases at V and 5 bases at J, with 10 bases in the middle. CDR1 is SGHAT and CDR2 is FQNNGV in the germline V gene. The CDR3 DNA sequence: TGTGCCAGCAGCTTACGAGGGGACCACGAGCAGTACTTC. Translating gives CASSLRGDHEQYF. The variable domain in full, with the rest retrieved from reference TRBV11-2 and TRBJ2-7, is EAGVAQSPRYKIIEKRQSVAFWCNPISGHATLYWYQQILGQGPKLLIQFQNNGVVDDSQLPKDRFSAERLKGVDSTLKIQPAKLEDSAVYLCASSLRGDHEQYFGPGTRLTVT.

In this sample, this clonotype turned up once. The chain employs TRBV7-2 and TRBJ2-7; TRBD2 might be the D (7 bases). Trimming cost V 4 bases and J 12 bases, with 22 bases left between them. CDR3 size: 14 residues. CDR1 SGHTA and CDR2 FQGNSA come from the germline V gene. The CDR3 reads CASSSPLAGAPWYF. Here the CDR3 DNA reads TGTGCCAGCAGCTCCCCTTTGGCGGGGGCCCCCTGGTACTTC.